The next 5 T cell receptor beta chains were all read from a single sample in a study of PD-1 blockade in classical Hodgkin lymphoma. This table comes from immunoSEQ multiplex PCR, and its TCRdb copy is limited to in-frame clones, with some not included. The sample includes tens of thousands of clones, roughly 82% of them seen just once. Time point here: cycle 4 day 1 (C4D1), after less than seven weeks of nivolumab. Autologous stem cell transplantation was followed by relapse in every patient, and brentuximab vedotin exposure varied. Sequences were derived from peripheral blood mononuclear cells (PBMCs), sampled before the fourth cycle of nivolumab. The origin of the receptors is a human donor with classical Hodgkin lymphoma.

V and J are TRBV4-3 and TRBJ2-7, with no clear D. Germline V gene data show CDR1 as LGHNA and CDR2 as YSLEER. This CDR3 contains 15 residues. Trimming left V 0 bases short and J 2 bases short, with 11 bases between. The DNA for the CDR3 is TGCGCCAGCAGCCAAGATAGGGTTGAAACCTACGAGCAGTACTTC. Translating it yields CASSQDRVETYEQYF.

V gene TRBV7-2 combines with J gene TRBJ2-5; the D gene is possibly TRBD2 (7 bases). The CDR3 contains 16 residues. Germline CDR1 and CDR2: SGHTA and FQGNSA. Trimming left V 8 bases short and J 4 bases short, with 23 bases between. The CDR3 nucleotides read TGTGCCAGCTCGCTTGGGGCGGGGGTAGGGGGAGAGACCCAGTACTTC. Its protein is CASSLGAGVGGETQYF.

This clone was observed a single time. CDR3: CASRYRVDQPQHF. In nucleotides, the CDR3 is TGTGCCAGCCGTTACAGGGTGGATCAGCCCCAGCATTTT. The V gene is TRBV28, the J gene TRBJ1-5, with D possibly TRBD1 on 6 matching bases. Trimming pared 8 bases from V and 5 bases from J, leaving 13 bases between. This CDR3 region has 13 residues. Germline V gene lookup returns CDR1 MDHEN and CDR2 SYDVKM.

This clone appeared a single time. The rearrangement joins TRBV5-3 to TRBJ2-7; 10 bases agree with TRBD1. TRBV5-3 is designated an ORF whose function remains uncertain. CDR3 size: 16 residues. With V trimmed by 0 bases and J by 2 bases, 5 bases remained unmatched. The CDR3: CARSLVRDRGPYEQYF. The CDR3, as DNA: TGTGCCAGAAGCTTGGTCCGGGACAGGGGACCCTACGAGCAGTACTTC.

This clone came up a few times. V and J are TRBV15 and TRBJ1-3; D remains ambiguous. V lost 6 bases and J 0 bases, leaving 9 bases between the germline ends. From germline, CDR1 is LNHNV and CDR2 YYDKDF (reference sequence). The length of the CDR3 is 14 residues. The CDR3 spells CATSPGGSGNTIYF. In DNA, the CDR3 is TGTGCCACCAGTCCTGGAGGCTCTGGAAACACCATATATTTT. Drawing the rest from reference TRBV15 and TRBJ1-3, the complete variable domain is DAMVIQNPRYQVTQFGKPVTLSCSQTLNHNVMYWYQQKSSQAPKLLFHYYDKDFNNEADTPDNFQSRRPNTSFCFLDIRSPGLGDTAMYLCATSPGGSGNTIYFGEGSWLTVV.